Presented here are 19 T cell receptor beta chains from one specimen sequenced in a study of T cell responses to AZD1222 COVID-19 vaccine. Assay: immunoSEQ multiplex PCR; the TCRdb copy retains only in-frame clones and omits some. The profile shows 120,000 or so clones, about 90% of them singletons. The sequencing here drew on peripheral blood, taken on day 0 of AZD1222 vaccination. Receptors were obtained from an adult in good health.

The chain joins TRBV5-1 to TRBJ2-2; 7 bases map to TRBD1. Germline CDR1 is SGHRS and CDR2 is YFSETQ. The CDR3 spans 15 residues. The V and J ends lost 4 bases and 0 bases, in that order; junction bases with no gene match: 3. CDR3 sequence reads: CASSRGQSNTGELFF. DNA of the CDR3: TGCGCCAGCAGCCGGGGACAGTCGAACACCGGGGAGCTGTTTTTT. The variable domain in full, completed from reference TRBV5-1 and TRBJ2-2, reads KAGVTQTPRYLIKTRGQQVTLSCSPISGHRSVSWYQQTPGQGLQFLFEYFSETQRNKGNFPGRFSGRQFSNSRSEMNVSTLELGDSALYLCASSRGQSNTGELFFGEGSRLTVL.

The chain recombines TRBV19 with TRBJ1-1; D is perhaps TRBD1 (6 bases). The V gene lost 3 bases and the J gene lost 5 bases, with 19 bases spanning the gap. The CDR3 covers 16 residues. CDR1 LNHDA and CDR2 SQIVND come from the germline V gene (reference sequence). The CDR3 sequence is CASSMVPGRGRTEAFF. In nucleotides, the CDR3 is TGTGCCAGTAGTATGGTCCCCGGCAGGGGACGGACTGAAGCTTTCTTT.

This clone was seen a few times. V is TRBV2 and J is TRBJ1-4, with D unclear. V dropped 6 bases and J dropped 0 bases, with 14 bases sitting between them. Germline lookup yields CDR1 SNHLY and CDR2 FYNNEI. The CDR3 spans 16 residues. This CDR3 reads CASRGKDRTTNEKLFF. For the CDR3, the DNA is TGTGCCAGCAGGGGGAAGGACCGCACAACTAATGAAAAACTGTTTTTT.

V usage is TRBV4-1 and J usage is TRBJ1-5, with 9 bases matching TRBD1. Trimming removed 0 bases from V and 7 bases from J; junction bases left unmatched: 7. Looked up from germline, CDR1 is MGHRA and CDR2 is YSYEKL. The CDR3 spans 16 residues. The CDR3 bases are TGCGCCAGCAGCCAAGACTTGGGGACAGGGAAACAGCCCCAGCATTTT. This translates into CASSQDLGTGKQPQHF.

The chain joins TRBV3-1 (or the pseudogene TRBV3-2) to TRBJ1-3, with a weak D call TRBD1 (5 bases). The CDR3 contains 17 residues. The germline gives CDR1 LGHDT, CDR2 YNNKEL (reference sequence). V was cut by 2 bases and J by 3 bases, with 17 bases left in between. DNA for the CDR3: TGTGCCAGCAGCCAAAGCGAAGGGCAGGGCCGTGGAAACACCATATATTTT. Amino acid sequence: CASSQSEGQGRGNTIYF.

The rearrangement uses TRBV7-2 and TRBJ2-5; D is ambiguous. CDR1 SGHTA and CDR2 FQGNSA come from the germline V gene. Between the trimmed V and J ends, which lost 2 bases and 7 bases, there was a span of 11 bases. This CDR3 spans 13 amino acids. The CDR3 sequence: CASSLPGSGTQYF. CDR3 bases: TGTGCCAGCAGCTTACCCGGAAGTGGGACCCAGTACTTC.

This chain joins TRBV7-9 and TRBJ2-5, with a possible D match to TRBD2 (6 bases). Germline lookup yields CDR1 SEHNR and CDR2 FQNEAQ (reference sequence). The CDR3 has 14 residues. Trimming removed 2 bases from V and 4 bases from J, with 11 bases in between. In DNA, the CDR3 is TGTGCCAGCAGCTTAATGCGGGACCTAGAGACCCAGTACTTC. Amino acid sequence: CASSLMRDLETQYF.

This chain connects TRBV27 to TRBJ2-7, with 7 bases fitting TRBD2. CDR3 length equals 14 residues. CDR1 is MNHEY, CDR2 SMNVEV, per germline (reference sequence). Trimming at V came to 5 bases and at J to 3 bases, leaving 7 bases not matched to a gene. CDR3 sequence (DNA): TGTGCCAGCAGTGCCGGGACTACCTACTACGAGCAGTACTTC. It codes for CASSAGTTYYEQYF.

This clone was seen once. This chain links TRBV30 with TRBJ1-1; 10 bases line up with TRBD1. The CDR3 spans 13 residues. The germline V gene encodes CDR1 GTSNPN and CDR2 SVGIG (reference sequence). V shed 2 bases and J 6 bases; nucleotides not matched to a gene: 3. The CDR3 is CAWSIGQGAEAFF. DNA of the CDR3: TGTGCCTGGAGTATAGGACAGGGGGCTGAAGCTTTCTTT.

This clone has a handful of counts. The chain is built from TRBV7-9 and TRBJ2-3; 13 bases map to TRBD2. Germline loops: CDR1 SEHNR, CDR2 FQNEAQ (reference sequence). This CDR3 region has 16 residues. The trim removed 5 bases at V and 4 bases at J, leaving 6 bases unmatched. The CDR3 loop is CASSLGLAGVADTQYF. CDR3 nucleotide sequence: TGTGCCAGCAGCCTAGGACTAGCGGGAGTAGCAGATACGCAGTATTTT.

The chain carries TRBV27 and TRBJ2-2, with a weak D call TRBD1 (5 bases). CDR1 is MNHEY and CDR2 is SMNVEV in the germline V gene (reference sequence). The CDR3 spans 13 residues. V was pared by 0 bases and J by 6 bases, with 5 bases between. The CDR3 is CASSLSTAGELFF. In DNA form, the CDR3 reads TGTGCCAGCAGTTTATCGACAGCCGGGGAGCTGTTTTTT.

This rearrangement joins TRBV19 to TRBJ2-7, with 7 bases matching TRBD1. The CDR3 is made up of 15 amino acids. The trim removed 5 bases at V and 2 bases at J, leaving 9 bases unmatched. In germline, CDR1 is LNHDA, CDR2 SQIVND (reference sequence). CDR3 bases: TGTGCCAGTAGTTACAGGGGAGCGGAGGCCTACGAGCAGTACTTC. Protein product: CASSYRGAEAYEQYF.

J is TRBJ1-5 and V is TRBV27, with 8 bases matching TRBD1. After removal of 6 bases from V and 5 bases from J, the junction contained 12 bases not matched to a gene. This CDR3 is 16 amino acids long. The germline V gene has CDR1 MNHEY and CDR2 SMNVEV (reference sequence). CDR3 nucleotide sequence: TGTGCCAGCAGACTCAGGGGGCGCGTATTGGATCAGCCCCAGCATTTT. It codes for CASRLRGRVLDQPQHF.

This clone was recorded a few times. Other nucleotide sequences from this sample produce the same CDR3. This CDR3 is CATSDRTVPTGELFF. The DNA of the CDR3 is TGTGCCACCAGTGATAGGACAGTCCCCACCGGGGAGCTGTTTTTT. The chain links TRBV24-1 to TRBJ2-2; tentatively, D is TRBD1 (6 bases). V was pared by 3 bases and J by 4 bases, with 11 bases between. Germline assignment: CDR1 KGHDR and CDR2 SFDVKD. The length of the CDR3 is 15 residues.

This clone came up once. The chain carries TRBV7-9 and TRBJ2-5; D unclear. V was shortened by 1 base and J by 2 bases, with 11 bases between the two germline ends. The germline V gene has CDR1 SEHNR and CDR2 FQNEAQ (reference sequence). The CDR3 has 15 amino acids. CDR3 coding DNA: TGTGCCAGCAGCTTAGGATCTGGGGAACAAGAGACCCAGTACTTC. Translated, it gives CASSLGSGEQETQYF.

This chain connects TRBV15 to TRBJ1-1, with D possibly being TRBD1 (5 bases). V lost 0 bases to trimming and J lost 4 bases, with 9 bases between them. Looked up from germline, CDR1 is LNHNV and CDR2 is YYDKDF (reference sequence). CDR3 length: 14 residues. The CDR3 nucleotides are TGTGCCACCAGCAGAGACAAGGGGCGCACTGAAGCTTTCTTT. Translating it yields CATSRDKGRTEAFF.

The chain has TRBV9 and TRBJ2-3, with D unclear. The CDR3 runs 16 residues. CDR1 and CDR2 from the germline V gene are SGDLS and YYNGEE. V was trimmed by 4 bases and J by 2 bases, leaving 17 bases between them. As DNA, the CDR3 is TGTGCCAGCAGCCCCACTGGGGTTCCTCTCACAGATACGCAGTATTTT. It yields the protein CASSPTGVPLTDTQYF.

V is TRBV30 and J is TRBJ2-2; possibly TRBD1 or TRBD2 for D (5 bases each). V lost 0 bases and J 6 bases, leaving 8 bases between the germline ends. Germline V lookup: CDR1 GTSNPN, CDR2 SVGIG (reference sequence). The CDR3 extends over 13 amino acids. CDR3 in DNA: TGTGCCTGGAGTGTCAAGGGACCCGGGGAGCTGTTTTTT. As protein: CAWSVKGPGELFF.

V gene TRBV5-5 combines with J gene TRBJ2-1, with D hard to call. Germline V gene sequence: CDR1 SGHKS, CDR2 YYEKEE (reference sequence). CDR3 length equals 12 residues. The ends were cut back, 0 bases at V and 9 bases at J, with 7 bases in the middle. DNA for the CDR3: TGTGCCAGCAGCTTGGTTTTCGGTGAGCAGTTCTTC. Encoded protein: CASSLVFGEQFF.